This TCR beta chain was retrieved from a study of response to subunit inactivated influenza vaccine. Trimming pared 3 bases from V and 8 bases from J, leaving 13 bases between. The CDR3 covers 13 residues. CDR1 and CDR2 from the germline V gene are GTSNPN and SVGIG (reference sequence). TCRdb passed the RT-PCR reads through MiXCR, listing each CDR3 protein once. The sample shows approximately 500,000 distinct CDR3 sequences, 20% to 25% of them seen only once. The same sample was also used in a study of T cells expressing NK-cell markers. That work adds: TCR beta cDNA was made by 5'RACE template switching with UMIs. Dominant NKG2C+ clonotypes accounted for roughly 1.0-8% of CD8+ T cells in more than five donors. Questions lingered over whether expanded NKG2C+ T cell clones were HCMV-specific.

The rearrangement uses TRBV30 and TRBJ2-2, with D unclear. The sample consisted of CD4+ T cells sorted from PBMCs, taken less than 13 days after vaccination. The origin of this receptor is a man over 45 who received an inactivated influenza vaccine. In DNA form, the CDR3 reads TGTGCCTGGAGGATTGAGGTGTTGGGGGAGCTGTTTTTT. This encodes CAWRIEVLGELFF.